Presented here are 17 T cell receptor beta chains from one specimen sequenced in a study of T cells in Graves' hyperthyroidism and ophthalmopathy. TCR beta CDR3 regions were amplified from RNA. The HTBI primer set was used in a first-round RT-PCR of the TCR CDR3. TCRdb re-derived calls from the multiplex PCR reads in MiXCR, one entry per CDR3 protein. The sample shows 700,000 to 950,000 distinct CDR3 sequences, roughly 32% of them seen only once. The sample taken for sequencing was blood. These receptors were taken from a woman aged 40 to 55 with Graves' hyperthyroidism.

The sample holds a few counts of this clonotype. The chain is built from TRBV7-2 and TRBJ2-2; D may be TRBD1 (5 bases). Germline lookup yields CDR1 SGHTA and CDR2 FQGNSA. CDR3 length: 15 residues. The germline V and J ends were trimmed by 5 bases and 5 bases, with 15 bases remaining between them. The CDR3 sequence is CASSLQGSVTGELFF. CDR3 nucleotide sequence: TGTGCCAGCAGCCTGCAGGGAAGTGTGACCGGGGAGCTGTTTTTT.

As for this clonotype: One junction end does not reproduce the germline sequence, and a read error may be involved. The chain has TRBV10-3 and TRBJ1-6, with D uncertain. CDR3 size: 18 residues. Germline lookup yields CDR1 ENHRY and CDR2 SYGVKD. For the CDR3, the DNA is TGTGCCAGCAGTTACTCAAGGGAAGCTCGTCGTACGAAGTCACCCCTCCACTTT. As protein: CASSYSREARRTKSPLHF.

There are a few counts of this clonotype. The rearrangement links TRBV12-3 or TRBV12-4 to TRBJ2-6, with D possibly called TRBD1 or TRBD2 (5 bases each). The CDR3 is 16 residues long. Trimming took off 2 bases at V and 3 bases at J, with 11 bases between the two ends. DNA of the CDR3: TGTGCCAGCAGTTTATTCGGGGCACGTGGGGCCAACGTCCTGACTTTC. This codes for CASSLFGARGANVLTF.

The V call is TRBV29-1, the J call TRBJ2-7, with 7 bases lining up with TRBD1. Germline CDR1 is SQVTM and CDR2 is ANQGSEA. V dropped 8 bases and J dropped 4; count of bases not matched to a gene: 8. The CDR3 runs 12 residues. CDR3 region: CSTTGERYEQYF. The CDR3 DNA reads as TGCAGCACTACAGGGGAGCGGTACGAGCAGTACTTC.

The V gene is TRBV10-2, the J gene TRBJ1-5; tentative D call: TRBD1 (5 bases). The germline V and J ends were trimmed by 2 bases and 5 bases, with 13 bases remaining between them. Per germline, CDR1 WSHSY and CDR2 SAAADI. The CDR3 has 15 residues. The CDR3 sequence is CASSEATVVDQPQHF. The CDR3 DNA reads TGCGCCAGCAGTGAGGCGACAGTCGTAGATCAGCCCCAGCATTTT.

This clonotype was found many times. The rearrangement joins TRBV20-1 to TRBJ2-5, with 9 bases that match TRBD2. V was clipped by 2 bases and J by 3 bases; unmatched bases: 4. The germline gives CDR1 DFQATT, CDR2 SNEGSKA (reference sequence). The CDR3 is made up of 14 amino acids. CDR3 sequence reads: CSARPLAGKETQYF. The CDR3 DNA follows: TGCAGTGCTAGACCTCTAGCGGGGAAAGAGACCCAGTACTTC.

The chain employs TRBV20-1 and TRBJ2-7; possible D gene TRBD2, 6 bases. Germline V gene lookup returns CDR1 DFQATT and CDR2 SNEGSKA (reference sequence). V was trimmed by 6 bases and J by 5 bases, leaving 17 bases between them. The length of the CDR3 is 13 residues. The chain's CDR3 is CSARTDGGDEQYF. The CDR3 nucleotides are TGCAGTGCCAGGACGGACGGCGGGGACGAGCAGTACTTC.

To note about this clonotype: An end of the junction differs from the germline gene, which may be a read error. This chain joins TRBV10-1 and TRBJ2-7; D is ambiguous. Germline CDR1 and CDR2: WNHNN and SYGVQD (reference sequence). There are 10 residues in the CDR3. The CDR3, as DNA: TGCCCCAGACGGAACTACGAGCAGTACTTC. Amino acid sequence: CPRRNYEQYF.

The chain uses TRBV10-3 and TRBJ2-1, with 13 bases identical to TRBD2. V gave up 8 bases and J gave up 8 bases; unmatched junction bases: 9. This CDR3 comprises 15 residues. CDR1 ENHRY and CDR2 SYGVKD come from the germline V gene. CDR3 residues: CAISGTSGTPDEQFF. DNA for the CDR3: TGTGCCATCTCTGGGACTAGCGGGACCCCAGATGAGCAGTTCTTC.

The chain uses TRBV10-3 and TRBJ2-2; 9 nucleotides match TRBD1. Germline CDR1 reads ENHRY; CDR2 reads SYGVKD. With 3 bases clipped from V and 10 bases from J, the junction kept 9 bases outside the gene matches. The CDR3 is 15 amino acids. The CDR3 reads CAISEYGTGLKELFF. The CDR3 coding sequence is TGTGCCATCAGTGAATATGGGACAGGGCTTAAGGAGCTGTTTTTT.

This clonotype was observed a few times. The CDR3 region has the DNA TGTGCCAGCAGCTTCGGGGACAGGGTGTCTGAAGCTTTCTTT. Amino acids: CASSFGDRVSEAFF. The chain couples TRBV7-9 to TRBJ1-1; 9 bases map to TRBD1. Germline assignment: CDR1 SEHNR and CDR2 FQNEAQ (reference sequence). This CDR3 has 14 amino acids. Trimming removed 3 bases from V and 6 bases from J; junction bases left unmatched: 5.

V usage is TRBV6-5 and J usage is TRBJ1-1; D is unresolved. The CDR3 is 14 amino acids. With 10 bases removed from V and 0 bases from J, the gap between germline ends came to 15 bases. Per germline, CDR1 MNHEY and CDR2 SVGAGI. The CDR3 nucleotides read TGTGCCACTTCGTTCCCCATTTTGAACACTGAAGCTTTCTTT. This sequence encodes CATSFPILNTEAFF.

This clonotype was detected a few times. The gene calls are TRBV4-3 and TRBJ1-2; D perhaps matches TRBD1 (5 bases). The V end lost 0 bases, the J end lost 4 bases, and 18 bases lay between the germline ends. From germline, CDR1 is LGHNA and CDR2 YSLEER. The CDR3 spans 17 residues. The DNA of the CDR3 is TGCGCCAGCAGCCAAGATCCCCTCGGATCCGGGGGCTATGGCTACACCTTC. Translation: CASSQDPLGSGGYGYTF.

This clonotype occurred many times. The chain uses TRBV10-3 and TRBJ2-2; 9 positions agree with TRBD1. Germline lookup yields CDR1 ENHRY and CDR2 SYGVKD. This CDR3 contains 16 residues. The V segment lost 2 bases and the J segment 3 bases; nucleotides outside the gene matches: 4. CDR3 in amino acids: CAISERRTGDTGELFF. The CDR3 DNA follows: TGTGCCATCAGTGAGCGGAGGACAGGGGACACCGGGGAGCTGTTTTTT.

This clonotype was detected a few times. The V and J genes are TRBV29-1 and TRBJ2-5; 8 bases are a match to TRBD1. Germline V lookup: CDR1 SQVTM, CDR2 ANQGSEA. J was trimmed by 4 bases and V by 3 bases; bases with no gene match: 4. The CDR3 is 13 amino acids. The CDR3 DNA is TGCAGCGTTGACCAGGGGGCACGAGAGACCCAGTACTTC. Amino acid sequence: CSVDQGARETQYF.

A few counts support this clonotype. J is TRBJ1-5 and V is TRBV11-2; 8 nucleotides agree with TRBD1. CDR3 length: 16 amino acids. Germline V CDR1 and CDR2: SGHAT, FQNNGV. J lost 6 bases, V lost 5 bases, and 12 bases had no gene match. CDR3 protein: CASSLDRDLSSQPQHF. Written as DNA, the CDR3 is TGTGCCAGCAGCCTGGACAGGGATTTGTCTTCTCAGCCCCAGCATTTT.

This clonotype showed up just a few times. The rearrangement uses TRBV3-1 and TRBJ2-7; D is possibly TRBD1 or TRBD2 (5 bases each). Germline values: CDR1 LGHDT, CDR2 YNNKEL (reference sequence). Trimming stripped 8 bases from V and 3 bases from J, with 14 bases between. The CDR3 runs 13 residues. This CDR3 is CASGRGAIYEQYF. The CDR3 DNA is TGTGCCAGCGGACGGGGCGCAATCTACGAGCAGTACTTC.